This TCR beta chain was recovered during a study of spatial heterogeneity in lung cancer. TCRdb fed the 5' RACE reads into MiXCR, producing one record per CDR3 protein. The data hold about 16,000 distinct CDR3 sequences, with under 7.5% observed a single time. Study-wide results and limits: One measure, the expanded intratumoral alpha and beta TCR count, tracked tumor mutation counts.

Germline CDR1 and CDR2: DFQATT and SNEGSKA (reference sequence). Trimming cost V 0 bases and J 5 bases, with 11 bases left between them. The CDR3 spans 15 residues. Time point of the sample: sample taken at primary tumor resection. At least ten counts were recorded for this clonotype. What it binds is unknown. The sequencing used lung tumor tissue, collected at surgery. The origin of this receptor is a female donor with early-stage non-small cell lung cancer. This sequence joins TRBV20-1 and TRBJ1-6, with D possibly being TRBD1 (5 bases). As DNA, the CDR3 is TGCAGTGCTAGAGATGGGGGAGTCCATAATTCACCCCTCCACTTT. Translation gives CSARDGGVHNSPLHF.